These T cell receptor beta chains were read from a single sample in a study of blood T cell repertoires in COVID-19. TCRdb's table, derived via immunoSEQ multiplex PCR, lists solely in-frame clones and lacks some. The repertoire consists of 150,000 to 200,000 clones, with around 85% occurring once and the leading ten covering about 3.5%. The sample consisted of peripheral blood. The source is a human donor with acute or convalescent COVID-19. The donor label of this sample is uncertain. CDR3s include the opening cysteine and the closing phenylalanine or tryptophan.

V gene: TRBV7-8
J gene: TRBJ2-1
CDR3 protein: CASSLHRPQGGFF

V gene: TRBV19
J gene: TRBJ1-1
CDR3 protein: CASSILSGGAEAFF

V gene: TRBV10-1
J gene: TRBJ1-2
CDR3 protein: CASSEWKQGAHGGYTF

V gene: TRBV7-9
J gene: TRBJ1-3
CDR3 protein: CASSLVGDRGNTIYF

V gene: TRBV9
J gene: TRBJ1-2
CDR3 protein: CASSGDSYNYGYTF

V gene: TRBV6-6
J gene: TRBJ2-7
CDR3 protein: CASSYSAQGNEQYF

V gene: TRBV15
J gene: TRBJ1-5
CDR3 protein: CATSTGSNQPQHF

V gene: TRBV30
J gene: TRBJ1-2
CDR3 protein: CAWILSNYGYTF

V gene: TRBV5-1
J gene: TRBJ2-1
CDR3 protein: CASSLAVYNEQFF

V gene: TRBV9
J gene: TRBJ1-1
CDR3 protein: CASSTLPGQGSTEAFF

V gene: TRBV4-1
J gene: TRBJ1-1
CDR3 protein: CASSLSPVRTEAFF

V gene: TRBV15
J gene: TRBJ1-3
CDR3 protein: CATSRGDSSQISGNTIYF

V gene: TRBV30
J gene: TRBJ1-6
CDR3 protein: CARGQGWNSPLHF

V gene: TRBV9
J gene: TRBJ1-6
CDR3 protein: CASSGGTGGNSPLHF

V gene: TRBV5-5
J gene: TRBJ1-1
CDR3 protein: CASSLVVRTPEAFF

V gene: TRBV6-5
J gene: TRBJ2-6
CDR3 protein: CASSSPGGFGANVLTF

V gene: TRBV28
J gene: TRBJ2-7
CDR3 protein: CASSFMGTGQYF

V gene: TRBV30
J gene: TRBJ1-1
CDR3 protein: CAWSGGQGGNTEAFF

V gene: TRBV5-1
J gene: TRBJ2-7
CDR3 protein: CASSSIGLAGEQYF

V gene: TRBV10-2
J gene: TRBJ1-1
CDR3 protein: CASGWTGLNTEAFF

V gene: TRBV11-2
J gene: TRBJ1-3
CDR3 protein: CASSPGQGASGNTIYF

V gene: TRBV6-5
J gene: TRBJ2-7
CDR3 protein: CASSNRDRATYEQYF

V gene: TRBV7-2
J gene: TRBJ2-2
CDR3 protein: CASSPRQGANGELFF

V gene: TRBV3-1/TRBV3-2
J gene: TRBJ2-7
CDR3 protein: CASNPTRAAYEQYF

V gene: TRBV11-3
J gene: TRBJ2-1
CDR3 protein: CASSLVQGAIGEQFF

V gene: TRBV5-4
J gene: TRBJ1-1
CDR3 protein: CASSPDRGRDTEAFF

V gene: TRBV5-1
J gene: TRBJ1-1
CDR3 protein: CASSLAGNTEAFF

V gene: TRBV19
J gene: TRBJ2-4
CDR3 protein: CASSIIAGGSSSIQYF